This T cell receptor (beta chain) was identified in a study of beta chain features in type 1 diabetes. Whole-study results and caveats: In cDNA sequencing, cells with high TCR expression could be over-represented. Researchers report that Type 1 diabetes patients had moderately but significantly shorter TCRB CDR3s across all four CD4+ subsets.

Expressed TCRB transcripts got sequenced, as all isolated RNA was reverse transcribed. Sequenced by immunoSEQ multiplex PCR; TCRdb stores in-frame clones only, minus some. The top ten clones hold about 0.018% of a sample with 200,000 to 300,000 clones, around 9.9% of them seen once. Deletions cut 1 base from V and 5 bases from J, with 5 bases between. CDR3 length: 12 amino acids. The V gene's germline CDR1 is SGHAT and CDR2 FQNNGV. This clone was detected only a few times. Antigen unknown. This rearrangement joins TRBV11-2 to TRBJ2-5; no firm D call. The receptor was isolated from a man aged 25-40 years with type 1 diabetes. The specimen sequenced was naive CD4+ T cells from blood. CDR3 DNA: TGTGCCAGCAGCTTAGTCGCGGAGACCCAGTACTTC. Translated: CASSLVAETQYF.